The rows below give T cell receptor beta chains drawn from one sample of a study of blood T cell repertoires in COVID-19. Profiled with immunoSEQ multiplex PCR; TCRdb holds only in-frame clones, not every one. The sample includes some 200,000 clones, around 81% of them seen just once. Source material: peripheral blood. Every receptor here comes from a human donor in a cohort sampled during active COVID-19. Both conserved end residues are trimmed from each CDR3. A D gene is named only where the DNA matches it firmly.

v_gene: TRBV19
d_gene: TRBD1
len: 12
j_gene: TRBJ1-6
CDR3aa: ASSIDRANSPLH

v_gene: TRBV4-1
d_gene: NA
len: 12
j_gene: TRBJ2-7
CDR3aa: ASSHYSGGDEQY

v_gene: TRBV27
d_gene: NA
len: 14
j_gene: TRBJ2-7
CDR3aa: ASSPSTGTYTYEQY

v_gene: TRBV19
d_gene: NA
len: 12
j_gene: TRBJ2-3
CDR3aa: ASSMEVGLGTQY

v_gene: TRBV6-5
d_gene: TRBD1
len: 11
j_gene: TRBJ1-1
CDR3aa: ASRDRGVTEAF

v_gene: TRBV6-5
d_gene: TRBD1
len: 14
j_gene: TRBJ1-2
CDR3aa: ASSYAQPGGVGGYT

v_gene: TRBV15
d_gene: NA
len: 12
j_gene: TRBJ2-1
CDR3aa: ATRGASTYNEQF

v_gene: TRBV19
d_gene: TRBD1
len: 13
j_gene: TRBJ1-5
CDR3aa: ASSSGTGRSQPQH

v_gene: TRBV6-5
d_gene: TRBD2
len: 11
j_gene: TRBJ2-1
CDR3aa: ASRLAGEVEQF

v_gene: TRBV3-1/TRBV3-2
d_gene: NA
len: 11
j_gene: TRBJ2-7
CDR3aa: ASSQATAYEQY

v_gene: TRBV10-3
d_gene: NA
len: 10
j_gene: TRBJ1-2
CDR3aa: ATAKLGDGYT

v_gene: TRBV18
d_gene: NA
len: 12
j_gene: TRBJ2-1
CDR3aa: ASSPPSSFGEQF

v_gene: TRBV5-1
d_gene: TRBD1
len: 14
j_gene: TRBJ2-5
CDR3aa: ASSYGDRGSQETQY

v_gene: TRBV7-2
d_gene: TRBD1
len: 13
j_gene: TRBJ2-7
CDR3aa: ASSWTGGPAYEQY

v_gene: TRBV27
d_gene: TRBD1
len: 13
j_gene: TRBJ2-5
CDR3aa: ASSAGTGGLETQY

v_gene: TRBV7-9
d_gene: TRBD2
len: 14
j_gene: TRBJ2-3
CDR3aa: ASSAEKSGRADTQY

v_gene: TRBV4-1
d_gene: NA
len: 16
j_gene: TRBJ2-2
CDR3aa: ASSQETRGAMDTGELF

v_gene: TRBV15
d_gene: TRBD1
len: 12
j_gene: TRBJ2-5
CDR3aa: ATSRGQGEKTQY

v_gene: TRBV28
d_gene: TRBD1
len: 12
j_gene: TRBJ1-1
CDR3aa: ASSRDRGSPEAF

v_gene: TRBV7-9
d_gene: NA
len: 14
j_gene: TRBJ1-2
CDR3aa: ASSLGLGATAYGYT

v_gene: TRBV19
d_gene: NA
len: 12
j_gene: TRBJ2-3
CDR3aa: ASSIATATDTQY

v_gene: TRBV10-3
d_gene: TRBD1
len: 12
j_gene: TRBJ1-1
CDR3aa: AISQRGTGGEAF

v_gene: TRBV18
d_gene: NA
len: 15
j_gene: TRBJ1-2
CDR3aa: ASSPLPRQKQNYGYT

v_gene: TRBV29-1
d_gene: NA
len: 10
j_gene: TRBJ1-2
CDR3aa: SVAGVNYGYT

v_gene: TRBV4-2
d_gene: NA
len: 16
j_gene: TRBJ1-6
CDR3aa: ASSQDARDMGLGSPLH